Listed below are T cell receptor beta chains from one sample, sequenced in a study of regulatory T cells in long-lasting Graves disease. TCRdb re-analysed the multiplex PCR reads in MiXCR, keeping a single row per CDR3 protein. Among about 360,000 distinct CDR3 sequences, 15% to 20% were seen once, and the ten largest hold around 20%. This sample was also put to use in a study of T cells in Graves' hyperthyroidism and ophthalmopathy.

Source: peripheral blood mononuclear cells (PBMCs), taken at new diagnosis, from a patient treated with antithyroid drugs. The receptors derive from a woman aged 18-29 years with Graves disease. Each CDR3 is given without its conserved first and last residue.

V gene: TRBV30; CDR3 protein: AWSVPSGTQETQY
V gene: TRBV7-9; CDR3 protein: ASSFLRQGRGRGKGEGYT
V gene: TRBV7-2; CDR3 protein: ASKGGDSGYT
V gene: TRBV30; CDR3 protein: AWLRDSREQY
V gene: TRBV13; CDR3 protein: ASSLEAWNEQF
V gene: TRBV9; CDR3 protein: ASSVDPGGGLQETQY
V gene: TRBV5-6; CDR3 protein: ASSWRRLSNTEAF
V gene: TRBV6-1; CDR3 protein: ASSEAFGGPTYEQY
V gene: TRBV20-1; CDR3 protein: SALGGGIKETQY
V gene: TRBV12-3/TRBV12-4; CDR3 protein: ASSPQRSEQF
V gene: TRBV5-1; CDR3 protein: ASSLAQTLTGELF
V gene: TRBV5-4; CDR3 protein: ASSLVRVGQETQY
V gene: TRBV20-1; CDR3 protein: SARDLPSAFGETQY
V gene: TRBV28; CDR3 protein: ASQPGGENEKLF
V gene: TRBV9; CDR3 protein: ASSVESGGNTIY
V gene: TRBV10-3; CDR3 protein: VTQQYSYNEQF
V gene: TRBV12-3/TRBV12-4; CDR3 protein: ASSDRARNNSPLH
V gene: TRBV6-2/TRBV6-3; CDR3 protein: ASSPVRYEQY
V gene: TRBV15; CDR3 protein: ATSRDRQGAYEQY
V gene: TRBV2; CDR3 protein: ASMGLAGANTGELF
V gene: TRBV3-1; CDR3 protein: ASSQPGGNEQF
V gene: TRBV20-1; CDR3 protein: SALPTGQTAF
V gene: TRBV7-9; CDR3 protein: ASSLTGGYT
V gene: TRBV7-3; CDR3 protein: ASSPGQEFGGYT
V gene: TRBV5-4; CDR3 protein: ASSFSKLGMRGRLSNQPQH
V gene: TRBV20-1; CDR3 protein: SARAPSSYNEQF